This TCR beta chain came from a study of blood T cell repertoires in COVID-19. About the research overall: Sources were T cells, B-cell-depleted T cells, or PBMCs; the material itself was cDNA or gDNA.

In Seattle, patients joined the study during active infection and were tracked longitudinally. As processed by the authors: Estimation of nucleated cell counts relied on the amplification of reference gene primers. Repertoires were generated with immunoSEQ multiplex PCR, while TCRdb's copy carries only in-frame clones and drops some. That table furnishes V, J and clone size, whereas the DNA furnished D and trimming. The sample contains 100,000 to 150,000 clones, 70% to 75% of which appear only once. Germline trimming cut 6 bases from V and 7 bases from J; bases unmatched to any gene: 7. CDR1 and CDR2 (germline): MDHEN, SYDVKM. The CDR3 runs to 13 residues.

The clonotype comes from an elderly man with COVID-19, enrolled during active disease. The gene calls are TRBV28 and TRBJ1-1, with 8 bases that match TRBD1. What was sequenced was peripheral blood. The CDR3 coding sequence is TGTGCCAGCAGGACAGGGGCCCCAGATGAAGCTTTCTTT. This translates into CASRTGAPDEAFF.